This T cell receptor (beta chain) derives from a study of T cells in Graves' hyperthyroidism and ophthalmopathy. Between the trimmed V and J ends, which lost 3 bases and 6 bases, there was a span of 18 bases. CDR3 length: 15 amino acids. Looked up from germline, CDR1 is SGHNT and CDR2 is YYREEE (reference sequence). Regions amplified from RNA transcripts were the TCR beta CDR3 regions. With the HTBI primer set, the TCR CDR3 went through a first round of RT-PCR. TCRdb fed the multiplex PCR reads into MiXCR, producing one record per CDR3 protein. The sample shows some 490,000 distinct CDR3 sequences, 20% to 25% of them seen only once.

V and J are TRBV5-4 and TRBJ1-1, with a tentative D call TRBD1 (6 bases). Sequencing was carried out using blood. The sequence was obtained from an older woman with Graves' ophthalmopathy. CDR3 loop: CASSSGGQLAAEAFF. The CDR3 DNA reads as TGTGCCAGCAGCTCGGGGGGACAACTGGCGGCTGAAGCTTTCTTT.